The clone carrying this TCR beta chain was seen at least ten times. The antigen is undetermined. The CDR3 extends over 16 amino acids. J gave up 4 bases and V 6 bases, and 6 bases lay outside the gene matches. The germline gives CDR1 MDHEN, CDR2 SYDVKM. The data were taken from a study of response to subunit inactivated influenza vaccine. Study outcomes and limitations: Authors suggested seasonal influenza vaccinations each recruit few new T cells.

TCRdb called the RT-PCR reads again in MiXCR, with one record for every CDR3 protein. The sample yields over 800,000 distinct CDR3 sequences, 20% to 25% seen once. The clonotype comes from a man aged 45-65 years who received an inactivated influenza vaccine. The sample was PBMCs from blood, taken 4 to 6 days after vaccination. The chain combines TRBV28 with TRBJ2-3; 14 bases map to TRBD2. CDR3 nucleotides: TGTGCCAGCAGCTCCCCGGGACTAGCGGGAGCAGATACGCAGTATTTT. It specifies CASSSPGLAGADTQYF.